The 20 T cell receptor beta chains reported below all come from one sample, sequenced in a study of blood T cell repertoires in COVID-19. The table came from immunoSEQ multiplex PCR; TCRdb's copy has only in-frame clones and leaves some out. The sample holds some 100,000 clones; around 87% are singletons and the top ten take 7.7%. Sequenced sample: peripheral blood. These receptors came from a human donor in a cohort sampled during active COVID-19.

This clone was observed a few times. The CDR3 spells CASSSGTGHRSYNEQFF. CDR3 in DNA: TGTGCCAGCAGTTCCGGGACAGGACACCGCTCCTACAATGAGCAGTTCTTC. The chain is built from TRBV27 and TRBJ2-1, with 8 bases aligning to TRBD1. Germline lookup yields CDR1 MNHEY and CDR2 SMNVEV (reference sequence). The CDR3 runs to 17 residues. The ends lost 4 bases at V and 0 bases at J; junction bases unmatched: 8.

The rearrangement links TRBV19 to TRBJ2-3, with D possibly being TRBD2 (6 bases). Germline V lookup: CDR1 LNHDA, CDR2 SQIVND (reference sequence). This CDR3 spans 14 amino acids. V was trimmed by 3 bases and J by 0 bases, leaving 7 bases between them. DNA of the CDR3: TGTGCCAGTAGTATCGGGACTAGCACAGATACGCAGTATTTT. This codes for CASSIGTSTDTQYF.

The rearrangement links TRBV7-9 to TRBJ2-7; D may be TRBD2 (5 bases). The germline V gene encodes CDR1 SEHNR and CDR2 FQNEAQ (reference sequence). This CDR3 contains 14 residues. Trimming stripped 0 bases from V and 0 bases from J, with 6 bases between. The CDR3 nucleotides are TGTGCCAGCAGCTTAGCCGGGAACTCCTACGAGCAGTACTTC. Translating gives CASSLAGNSYEQYF.

The CDR3 reads CASSPGGGGTRYEQYF. DNA for the CDR3: TGTGCCAGCAGCCCCGGCGGGGGCGGGACTAGGTACGAGCAGTACTTC. This sequence joins TRBV11-3 and TRBJ2-7, with TRBD2 matching over 8 bases. The ends lost 5 bases at V and 4 bases at J; junction bases unmatched: 13. This CDR3 spans 16 amino acids. Germline V gene sequence: CDR1 SGHNT, CDR2 YENEEA.

V usage is TRBV11-3 and J usage is TRBJ2-7, with 7 bases that match TRBD1. From germline, CDR1 is SGHNT and CDR2 YENEEA. CDR3 length: 14 amino acids. After removal of 5 bases from V and 2 bases from J, the junction contained 6 bases not matched to a gene. Here the CDR3 DNA reads TGTGCCAGCAGCCTTCGACAGGGCCCCTACGAGCAGTACTTC. As protein: CASSLRQGPYEQYF.

The rearrangement joins TRBV1 to TRBJ2-1; no check of the table's D call, TRBD1, against the DNA was made. TRBV1 is noted as a pseudogene. CDR3 length: 16 amino acids. CDR3: CTSSRAGTLLYNEQFF. For the CDR3, the DNA is TGCACCAGCAGCCGAGCCGGGACACTTTTATACAATGAGCAGTTCTTC.

The V and J genes are TRBV7-3 and TRBJ2-3; 7 nucleotides agree with TRBD2. Germline CDR1 SGHTA, CDR2 FQGTGA. The trim removed 3 bases at V and 0 bases at J, leaving 3 bases unmatched. The CDR3 totals 15 residues. The chain's CDR3 is CASSFTSESTDTQYF. The DNA for the CDR3 is TGTGCCAGCAGCTTTACTAGCGAGAGCACAGATACGCAGTATTTT.

V usage is TRBV7-9 and J usage is TRBJ2-5, with a possible D match to TRBD2 (5 bases). CDR1 SEHNR and CDR2 FQNEAQ come from the germline V gene (reference sequence). This CDR3 region has 13 residues. The germline V and J ends were trimmed by 6 bases and 1 base, with 9 bases remaining between them. Here the CDR3 DNA reads TGTGCCAGCAGGGATGGGAGCCAAGAGACCCAGTACTTC. As protein: CASRDGSQETQYF.

The rearrangement uses TRBV23-1 and TRBJ2-3; D uncertain. TRBV23-1 is filed as an ORF, its function uncertain. V was shortened by 0 bases and J by 1 base, with 17 bases between the two germline ends. The CDR3 is 18 residues long. The DNA for the CDR3 is TGCGCCAGCAGTCAATCGTTGGGCGTCTCCTGCCGCACAGATACGCAGTATTTT. Translated: CASSQSLGVSCRTDTQYF.

V usage is TRBV7-3 and J usage is TRBJ1-6, with D unresolved. This CDR3 contains 17 residues. Per germline, CDR1 SGHTA and CDR2 FQGTGA. The ends were cut back, 2 bases at V and 9 bases at J, with 20 bases in the middle. The CDR3 sequence: CASSLLPGGQVGSPLHF. CDR3 nucleotides: TGTGCCAGCAGCTTATTACCGGGTGGTCAAGTCGGTTCACCCCTCCACTTT.

The chain employs TRBV5-6 and TRBJ2-2, with unresolved D. Germline lookup yields CDR1 SGHDT and CDR2 YYEEEE. The CDR3 has 11 residues. V lost 4 bases to trimming and J lost 8 bases, with 6 bases between them. DNA of the CDR3: TGTGCCAGCAGCCGCAGGGGGGAGCTGTTTTTT. Amino acids: CASSRRGELFF. The full variable domain, rest sourced from reference TRBV5-6 and TRBJ2-2, is DAGVTQSPTHLIKTRGQQVTLRCSPKSGHDTVSWYQQALGQGPQFIFQYYEEEERQRGNFPDRFSGHQFPNYSSELNVNALLLGDSALYLCASSRRGELFFGEGSRLTVL.

The CDR3 region is CASSSPFLLAGADTQYF. The CDR3 region has the DNA TGTGCCAGCAGTTCCCCTTTTCTCCTAGCGGGGGCAGATACGCAGTATTTT. The chain is built from TRBV27 and TRBJ2-3; TRBD2 matches 10 bases. V was pared by 4 bases and J by 4 bases, with 11 bases of the junction left unmatched. The CDR3 length is 17 residues. The V gene's germline CDR1 is MNHEY and CDR2 SMNVEV (reference sequence).

This chain uses TRBV7-2 with TRBJ1-2; D uncertain. Germline CDR1 SGHTA, CDR2 FQGNSA. The V end lost 1 base, the J end lost 5 bases, and 11 bases lay between the germline ends. This CDR3 region has 14 residues. The CDR3 protein is CASSLVPGGYGYTF. The CDR3 DNA reads as TGTGCCAGCAGCTTAGTCCCGGGCGGGTATGGCTACACCTTC. Using reference TRBV7-2 and TRBJ1-2 for the parts outside the CDR3, the full variable domain is GAGVSQSPSNKVTEKGKDVELRCDPISGHTALYWYRQSLGQGLEFLIYFQGNSAPDKSGLPSDRFSAERTGGSVSTLTIQRTQQEDSAVYLCASSLVPGGYGYTFGSGTRLTVV.

The chain has TRBV7-8 and TRBJ1-2; the D gene is possibly TRBD1 (5 bases). The V end lost 5 bases, the J end lost 8 bases, and 15 bases lay between the germline ends. Germline V CDR1 and CDR2: SGHVS, FQNEAQ. This CDR3 contains 13 residues. Here the CDR3 reads CASSDAQGNGYTF. The CDR3 DNA sequence: TGTGCCAGCAGCGACGCCCAGGGAAACGGCTACACCTTC.

In its sample, this clone was seen a few times. The chain couples TRBV10-3 to TRBJ1-6; a weak D match, TRBD1 (5 bases). V was shortened by 0 bases and J by 0 bases, with 9 bases between the two germline ends. Germline V CDR1 and CDR2: ENHRY, SYGVKD. The CDR3 consists of 17 residues. This CDR3 is CAISESKGSSYNSPLHF. CDR3 nucleotide sequence: TGTGCCATCAGTGAGTCGAAGGGGTCCTCCTATAATTCACCCCTCCACTTT.

This clone was seen only once. V is TRBV27 and J is TRBJ1-2, with 8 positions matching TRBD1. CDR1 is MNHEY and CDR2 is SMNVEV in the germline V gene (reference sequence). This CDR3 region has 12 residues. V was pared by 2 bases and J by 8 bases, with 1 base of the junction left unmatched. The CDR3 DNA sequence: TGTGCCAGCAGTTTAGCAGGGGGCGGCTACACCTTC. It yields the protein CASSLAGGGYTF.

This chain connects TRBV3-1 (or the pseudogene TRBV3-2) to TRBJ1-3, with a tentative D call TRBD1 (5 bases). Germline CDR1 is LGHDT and CDR2 is YNNKEL (reference sequence). Trimming pared 1 base from V and 3 bases from J, leaving 7 bases between. CDR3 length: 14 residues. The DNA of the CDR3 is TGTGCCAGCAGCCAAGGCAGGGATGGAAACACCATATATTTT. This sequence encodes CASSQGRDGNTIYF.

This chain links TRBV5-5 with TRBJ1-1; D remains ambiguous. CDR1 is SGHKS, CDR2 YYEKEE, per germline (reference sequence). The CDR3 is 13 residues long. Trimming took 3 bases from V and 2 from J, leaving 8 bases between them. The CDR3: CASSSTANTEAFF. The CDR3 DNA is TGTGCCAGCAGCTCTACAGCTAACACTGAAGCTTTCTTT. The complete variable domain, with remaining parts taken from reference TRBV5-5 and TRBJ1-1, reads DAGVTQSPTHLIKTRGQQVTLRCSPISGHKSVSWYQQVLGQGPQFIFQYYEKEERGRGNFPDRFSARQFPNYSSELNVNALLLGDSALYLCASSSTANTEAFFGQGTRLTVV.

The chain recombines TRBV20-1 with TRBJ1-1; possible D gene TRBD1, 6 bases. This CDR3 comprises 11 residues. The V gene's germline CDR1 is DFQATT and CDR2 SNEGSKA (reference sequence). V was clipped by 6 bases and J by 10 bases, with 15 bases between them. CDR3 amino acids: CSADDRLLAFF. CDR3 sequence (DNA): TGCAGTGCCGACGACAGGTTGTTAGCTTTCTTT.

V gene TRBV5-1 combines with J gene TRBJ2-1; perhaps TRBD2 as D (5 bases). The germline V gene encodes CDR1 SGHRS and CDR2 YFSETQ. This CDR3 contains 17 residues. Trimming left V 0 bases short and J 2 bases short, with 15 bases between. The CDR3 sequence: CASSLEYGSGAYNEQFF. The CDR3 nucleotides read TGCGCCAGCAGCTTGGAGTATGGGAGTGGGGCCTACAATGAGCAGTTCTTC.